The clone carrying this T cell receptor (beta chain) was counted a few times. This sample stems from a study of blood T cells in healthy people across ages. The sample providers were healthy Caucasian people from Russia, aged about 6 to 95. A J-beta primer mix and a sample-barcoded 5' primer were used in a second PCR of roughly 6 to 11 cycles. TCRdb re-called the 5' RACE reads with MiXCR, one entry per CDR3 protein. Found here are about 1.8 million distinct CDR3 sequences, about 49% of them singletons; the top ten hold 2.1%. The CDR3 sequence is 17 residues long. The V segment lost 5 bases and the J segment 1 base; nucleotides outside the gene matches: 9. Germline V gives CDR1 SGHTA, CDR2 FQGTGA.

The chain links TRBV7-3 to TRBJ2-5; 11 nucleotides line up with TRBD2. The sample consisted of blood. This TCR came from a woman between 40 and 50 years old in good health. The CDR3 spells CASSLQLAGGPQETQYF. As DNA, the CDR3 is TGTGCCAGCAGCCTCCAGTTAGCGGGGGGGCCCCAAGAGACCCAGTACTTC.